Sequencing of this T cell receptor beta chain was carried out in a study of shared clonotypes between healthy human individuals. Measured with immunoSEQ multiplex PCR; TCRdb has only the in-frame clones, and not every one. Among millions of clones, 90% to 95% were seen once, and the ten largest hold more than 0.12%. The length of the CDR3 is 17 residues. CDR1 and CDR2 from the germline V gene are MNHNS and SASEGT. V was shortened by 0 bases and J by 3 bases, with 14 bases between the two germline ends. Concerning this clone itself: Its antigen is not known.

Findings of the study overall: As a rule, naive subsets had a larger estimated richness than memory subsets. Rarefaction exposed incomplete sorted-subset sequencing despite large depth.

Sequencing input: naive CD4+ T cells sorted from blood. As for subset: CD45RA+ positively selected. The chain joins TRBV6-1 to TRBJ1-4; D remains unclear. The sequence derives from a man between 18 and 29 years old in good health. The CDR3 nucleotides read TGTGCCAGCAGTGAAGCAGTCAAAATCGGGGCTAATGAAAAACTGTTTTTT. It yields the protein CASSEAVKIGANEKLFF.